Shown below are 16 T cell receptor beta chains from a single sample sequenced in a study of blood T cell repertoires in COVID-19 (dated by TCRdb to 2018 to 2021). The library relied on the immunoSEQ multiplex PCR assay. Entries here come from immuneACCESS through TCRdb and include only in-frame sequences with V and J called. Some clones fail to appear in such tables; in the studies checked, an unresolved V gene covers under half of the shortfall, and the cause of the remainder is unknown. This sample comprises 150,000 to 200,000 clones, 85% of them detected only once. 3.3% of the sample comes from the top ten. Source material: peripheral blood. These receptors were taken from a human donor with acute or convalescent COVID-19. The donor label of this sample is uncertain.

In its sample, this clone was seen once. This chain connects TRBV7-2 to TRBJ1-6; 12 bases fit TRBD1. Germline V gene lookup returns CDR1 SGHTA and CDR2 FQGNSA. With 5 bases clipped from V and 7 bases from J, the junction kept 3 bases outside the gene matches. This CDR3 region has 15 residues. The CDR3 region has the DNA TGTGCCAGCAGCAGCGGGACAGGGGGCAATTCACCCCTCCACTTT. This translates into CASSSGTGGNSPLHF.

V is TRBV28 and J is TRBJ1-6, with D hard to call. CDR1 and CDR2 (germline): MDHEN, SYDVKM. This CDR3 has 15 amino acids. Trimming stripped 3 bases from V and 4 bases from J, with 10 bases between. In nucleotides, the CDR3 is TGTGCCAGCAGTTTTCGTCAGGTTTATAATTCACCCCTCCACTTT. It encodes CASSFRQVYNSPLHF.

This chain connects TRBV5-4 to TRBJ2-7; 10 positions match TRBD2. The CDR3 has 14 residues. J gave up 3 bases and V 3 bases, and 3 bases lay outside the gene matches. Per the germline V gene, CDR1 is SGHNT and CDR2 is YYREEE (reference sequence). This chain's CDR3 is CASSSGLASYEQYF. The CDR3 bases are TGTGCCAGCAGCTCGGGACTAGCGAGCTACGAGCAGTACTTC.

The rearrangement joins TRBV18 to TRBJ1-2, with D unresolved. The V and J ends lost 3 bases and 2 bases respectively, with 16 bases between them. This CDR3 contains 16 residues. Germline-derived CDR1 and CDR2 are KGHSH and LQKENI. The CDR3 nucleotides are TGTGCCAGCTCACCGCGGATGGGTGAGGGCAACTATGGCTACACCTTC. It specifies CASSPRMGEGNYGYTF.

The chain recombines TRBV30 with TRBJ2-3, with 11 bases matching TRBD2. Per the germline V gene, CDR1 is GTSNPN and CDR2 is SVGIG (reference sequence). J gave up 7 bases and V 2 bases, and 11 bases lay outside the gene matches. The CDR3 extends over 16 amino acids. The CDR3, as DNA: TGTGCCTGGAGTCCCCCGGGGCTAGCGGGGGGCAATACGCAGTATTTT. Translation: CAWSPPGLAGGNTQYF.

This clone was seen once. The rearrangement uses TRBV7-7 and TRBJ1-3, with a weak D call TRBD1 (6 bases). Germline loops: CDR1 SSHAT, CDR2 FNYEAQ (reference sequence). CDR3 size: 16 residues. Trimming took off 5 bases at V and 1 base at J, with 15 bases between the two ends. CDR3 DNA sequence: TGTGCCAGCAGCGTCGGGACACCGGCTTCTGGAAACACCATATATTTT. The encoded protein is CASSVGTPASGNTIYF.

This clone was seen a single time. The CDR3 loop reads CASSPGGQGAAFF. Here the CDR3 DNA reads TGTGCCAGCAGTCCTGGGGGACAGGGAGCAGCTTTCTTT. The gene calls are TRBV6-5 and TRBJ1-1; 9 positions agree with TRBD1. The CDR3 runs 13 residues. V was pared by 5 bases and J by 10 bases, with 8 bases of the junction left unmatched. CDR1 is MNHEY, CDR2 SVGAGI, per germline.

The rearrangement uses TRBV2 and TRBJ1-1; 9 positions agree with TRBD1. This CDR3 has 14 residues. V dropped 3 bases and J dropped 4; count of bases not matched to a gene: 3. Looked up from germline, CDR1 is SNHLY and CDR2 is FYNNEI. CDR3 coding DNA: TGTGCCAGCAGTGACGGGACAGGGATCACTGAAGCTTTCTTT. This encodes CASSDGTGITEAFF.

This clone occurred once. The chain uses TRBV19 and TRBJ2-7; 8 nucleotides match TRBD1. The V gene end was trimmed by 6 bases and the J gene end by 0 bases; junction bases not matched to a gene: 4. CDR3 length equals 14 residues. Germline V gene data show CDR1 as LNHDA and CDR2 as SQIVND (reference sequence). The CDR3 coding sequence is TGTGCCAGTAGCCCGGGACAGGCCTCCTACGAGCAGTACTTC. Protein: CASSPGQASYEQYF.

The CDR3 DNA follows: TGCGCCAGCAGCTTGCAGGGTGATAATTCACCCCTCCACTTT. Translation gives CASSLQGDNSPLHF. The V and J genes are TRBV5-1 and TRBJ1-6; TRBD1 is a possible D gene (5 bases). The CDR3 covers 14 residues. V was clipped by 1 base and J by 5 bases, with 7 bases between them. Looked up from germline, CDR1 is SGHRS and CDR2 is YFSETQ.

V gene TRBV6-2 or TRBV6-3 combines with J gene TRBJ2-3; D gene ambiguous. Deletions cut 4 bases from V and 10 bases from J, with 15 bases between. The CDR3 contains 13 residues. CDR1 is MNHEY, CDR2 SVGEGT, per germline. The chain's CDR3 is CASSSPDPQAQYF. DNA for the CDR3: TGTGCCAGCAGTTCCCCCGACCCGCAGGCGCAGTATTTT.

This clone has only a few counts. In nucleotides, the CDR3 is TGCGCCAGCAGCTTGGGGCACGCGAACACCGGGGAGCTGTTTTTT. Protein sequence: CASSLGHANTGELFF. This sequence joins TRBV5-1 and TRBJ2-2; D remains unclear. The CDR3 totals 15 residues. Trimming took off 0 bases at V and 0 bases at J, with 6 bases between the two ends. The germline V gene has CDR1 SGHRS and CDR2 YFSETQ.

The chain combines TRBV19 with TRBJ1-5; D remains unclear. Germline V gene lookup returns CDR1 LNHDA and CDR2 SQIVND (reference sequence). The CDR3 has 18 residues. The V and J ends lost 4 bases and 1 base respectively, with 20 bases between them. This CDR3 is CASSRRGEGGRSNQPQHF. The CDR3 coding sequence is TGTGCCAGTAGTAGAAGAGGCGAGGGTGGTAGGAGCAATCAGCCCCAGCATTTT.

This clone turned up a few times. The CDR3 region has the DNA TGTGCCAGCCGGGGACTAGCGGGGGGTCCAAGCACAGATACGCAGTATTTT. It codes for CASRGLAGGPSTDTQYF. The chain employs TRBV27 and TRBJ2-3; 15 bases agree with TRBD2. The CDR3 is 17 residues long. J was trimmed by 0 bases and V by 8 bases; bases with no gene match: 6. Looked up from germline, CDR1 is MNHEY and CDR2 is SMNVEV (reference sequence).

The chain couples TRBV2 to TRBJ1-2, with D hard to call. CDR3 length: 14 residues. In germline, CDR1 is SNHLY, CDR2 FYNNEI. Trimming stripped 1 base from V and 0 bases from J, with 6 bases between. This CDR3 is CASSEEQANYGYTF. The CDR3 region has the DNA TGTGCCAGCAGTGAAGAGCAGGCTAACTATGGCTACACCTTC.

This chain uses TRBV30 with TRBJ1-2; D gene uncertain. V lost 8 bases to trimming and J lost 4 bases, with 11 bases between them. CDR1 GTSNPN and CDR2 SVGIG come from the germline V gene (reference sequence). The CDR3 sequence is 11 residues long. The CDR3 bases are TGTGCCCGAGGCGGATCCTATGGCTACACCTTC. Translated, it gives CARGGSYGYTF.